The 18 T cell receptor beta chains below all came from one sample that was sequenced in a study of T cells expressing NK-cell markers. TCRdb re-called the 5' RACE reads and catalogs CDR3 proteins one per entry, DNA excluded. This sample lists about half a million distinct CDR3 sequences; its ten largest clones have 1.4% to 1.5%. Sequenced input: blood T cells: a sorted CD56 or NKG2C T cell subset, CD4+ or CD8+ T cells, or bulk PBMC T cells (not recorded which). The receptors were sampled from a woman aged 45-60 years in good health.

The chain joins TRBV29-1 to TRBJ1-2; the D gene TCRdb calls, TRBD1, cannot be checked with no DNA. Germline CDR1 is SQVTM and CDR2 is ANQGSEA. The CDR3 runs 14 residues. The CDR3 protein is CSVEIPGKIYGYTF.

The rearrangement joins TRBV7-2 to TRBJ2-7; TCRdb's assignment of TRBD2 cannot be checked, as there is no DNA. The germline V gene encodes CDR1 SGHTA and CDR2 FQGNSA. This CDR3 spans 15 amino acids. The CDR3 loop reads CASSLWGGTPYEQYF.

The rearrangement links TRBV28 to TRBJ1-1. The germline gives CDR1 MDHEN, CDR2 SYDVKM. This CDR3 has 12 amino acids. CDR3 sequence reads: CASRMLPFWAFF.

This chain connects TRBV7-9 to TRBJ2-3; the D call from TCRdb, TRBD1, cannot be confirmed without DNA. Germline CDR1 SEHNR, CDR2 FQNEAQ (reference sequence). CDR3 length equals 15 residues. CDR3 sequence: CASSFQGAHTDTQYF.

The CDR3 here is CASSSDGVSGDTQYF. The V call is TRBV5-1, the J call TRBJ2-3. Germline-derived CDR1 and CDR2 are SGHRS and YFSETQ. The CDR3 has 15 residues.

The V gene is TRBV24-1, the J gene TRBJ2-1; TCRdb designates TRBD1, a call that cannot be tested without DNA. The CDR3 spans 14 residues. Germline loops: CDR1 KGHDR, CDR2 SFDVKD. CDR3 in amino acids: CATSTPGPFNEQFF.

The chain couples TRBV27 to TRBJ2-2. Per the germline V gene, CDR1 is MNHEY and CDR2 is SMNVEV (reference sequence). The CDR3 extends over 14 amino acids. This chain's CDR3 is CASRSGVNTGELFF.

The chain carries TRBV20-1 and TRBJ2-7. Germline V lookup: CDR1 DFQATT, CDR2 SNEGSKA (reference sequence). The CDR3 spans 14 residues. The CDR3 loop is CSLLGGRNSYEQYF.

V usage is TRBV3-1 and J usage is TRBJ2-1; TCRdb's assignment of TRBD1 cannot be checked, as there is no DNA. The CDR3 length is 18 residues. Germline assignment: CDR1 LGHDT and CDR2 YNNKEL (reference sequence). The CDR3 region is CASSRSRTTGTSYNEQFF.

The rearrangement joins TRBV20-1 to TRBJ1-5; TCRdb outputs TRBD1, but without DNA this stays unchecked. The CDR3 totals 17 residues. Per the germline V gene, CDR1 is DFQATT and CDR2 is SNEGSKA (reference sequence). The CDR3 here is CSARIPGQPYSNQPQHF.

The chain carries TRBV13 and TRBJ1-1; TCRdb's D call, TRBD1, is unchecked because there is no DNA. The CDR3 sequence is 15 residues long. Germline V gene lookup returns CDR1 PRHDT and CDR2 FYEKMQ (reference sequence). CDR3 residues: CASSLPQGVGAEAFF. Supplemented by reference TRBV13 and TRBJ1-1, the full variable domain reads AAGVIQSPRHLIKEKRETATLKCYPIPRHDTVYWYQQGPGQDPQFLISFYEKMQSDKGSIPDRFSAQQFSDYHSELNMSSLELGDSALYFCASSLPQGVGAEAFFGQGTRLTVV.

The genes are TRBV9 and TRBJ2-2; TCRdb outputs TRBD1, but without DNA this stays unchecked. The CDR3 runs 16 residues. Germline CDR1 reads SGDLS; CDR2 reads YYNGEE. CDR3: CASSGGQGAPTGELFF.

The chain uses TRBV5-6 and TRBJ2-7; there is no DNA to check the TCRdb D call of TRBD1. Germline CDR1 reads SGHDT; CDR2 reads YYEEEE. CDR3 size: 17 residues. This chain's CDR3 is CASSVQFRGRGRYEQYF.

The V and J genes are TRBV4-1 and TRBJ2-1; the D gene TCRdb calls, TRBD1, cannot be checked with no DNA. From germline, CDR1 is MGHRA and CDR2 YSYEKL. The CDR3 runs 16 residues. CDR3 residues: CASSQRAGGSYNEQFF.

The chain couples TRBV20-1 to TRBJ1-3. There are 14 residues in the CDR3. The germline V gene has CDR1 DFQATT and CDR2 SNEGSKA (reference sequence). CDR3 sequence reads: CSANKGSSGNTIYF.

V is TRBV29-1 and J is TRBJ1-5; TCRdb outputs TRBD1, but without DNA this stays unchecked. The CDR3 covers 14 residues. Germline CDR1 is SQVTM and CDR2 is ANQGSEA. Here the CDR3 reads CSVGLDNLNQPQHF.

The gene calls are TRBV7-8 and TRBJ2-4; TCRdb selects TRBD2, and the lack of DNA leaves this call unchecked. The CDR3 length is 16 residues. Germline CDR1 and CDR2: SGHVS and FQNEAQ. CDR3 in amino acids: CASSLATGTSGNRRYF.

The chain couples TRBV3-1 to TRBJ2-5; the D call from TCRdb, TRBD2, cannot be confirmed without DNA. This CDR3 has 15 amino acids. Looked up from germline, CDR1 is LGHDT and CDR2 is YNNKEL (reference sequence). CDR3 residues: CASSQDRGSRETQYF.